Below, 14 T cell receptor beta chains from the same sample are listed, as sequenced in a study of T-cell memory formation after mild COVID-19. TCRdb re-analysed the 5' RACE reads in MiXCR, keeping a single row per CDR3 protein. The data show about 280,000 distinct CDR3 sequences, with roughly 8.2% seen just once and under 25% held by the top ten. The sequencing input was PBMCs or a T cell subset sorted from them (not recorded which). The receptors shown here come from a man aged 18 to 30 who had mild COVID-19 (a few samples of this study predate the infection). Cell type and time point are not known.

The gene calls are TRBV7-2 and TRBJ2-5, with D perhaps matching TRBD1 or TRBD2 (5 bases each). Looked up from germline, CDR1 is SGHTA and CDR2 is FQGNSA. V was pared by 5 bases and J by 1 base, with 11 bases between. The CDR3 has 14 amino acids. The chain's CDR3 is CASSPSGTQETQYF. The CDR3 coding sequence is TGTGCCAGCAGCCCTTCCGGGACCCAAGAGACCCAGTACTTC.

The J gene is TRBJ2-1, the V gene TRBV4-3; 8 nucleotides agree with TRBD2. Germline CDR1 and CDR2: LGHNA and YSLEER. This CDR3 region has 16 residues. The ends lost 0 bases at V and 3 bases at J; junction bases unmatched: 4. CDR3 in DNA: TGCGCCAGCAGCCAAGATGGCCTAGCGGGCTACAATGAGCAGTTCTTC. Its translation: CASSQDGLAGYNEQFF.

This clonotype has a count of ten or more. This chain links TRBV9 with TRBJ2-3; D gene unclear. Trimming cost V 1 base and J 6 bases, with 21 bases left between them. This CDR3 comprises 17 residues. CDR1 is SGDLS and CDR2 is YYNGEE in the germline V gene. DNA for the CDR3: TGTGCCAGCAGCGTATCCGGCGGATTGACGTCTCGGGATACGCAGTATTTT. It is translated as CASSVSGGLTSRDTQYF.

This clonotype has ten or more counts. This sequence joins TRBV4-3 and TRBJ1-3; TRBD1 is a possible D gene (6 bases). This CDR3 has 17 amino acids. The V gene's germline CDR1 is LGHNA and CDR2 YSLEER. Trimming took 0 bases from V and 0 from J, leaving 12 bases between them. This CDR3 is CASSQDGTLSSGNTIYF. DNA of the CDR3: TGCGCCAGCAGCCAAGACGGGACACTCAGCTCTGGAAACACCATATATTTT.

The chain employs TRBV2 and TRBJ2-7; D may be TRBD1 (5 bases). CDR1 and CDR2 (germline): SNHLY, FYNNEI. Trimming removed 2 bases from V and 5 bases from J, with 7 bases in between. This CDR3 has 12 amino acids. The CDR3 DNA reads TGTGCCAGCAGTGAATCAGGGCACGAGCAGTACGTC. It yields the protein CASSESGHEQYV.

This clonotype was counted between two and nine times. The V gene is TRBV5-1, the J gene TRBJ2-1, with 8 bases aligning to TRBD1. V lost 0 bases to trimming and J lost 10 bases; unmatched junction nucleotides: 9. There are 15 residues in the CDR3. Germline values: CDR1 SGHRS, CDR2 YFSETQ. As DNA, the CDR3 is TGCGCCAGCAGCTTGGATTCCGGGACAGGAAACGAGCAGTTCTTC. It specifies CASSLDSGTGNEQFF.

The rearrangement uses TRBV6-5 and TRBJ1-5; TRBD1 matches at 7 bases. V lost 6 bases to trimming and J lost 5 bases; unmatched junction nucleotides: 7. There are 14 residues in the CDR3. Germline assignment: CDR1 MNHEY and CDR2 SVGAGI. CDR3 in amino acids: CASRTGVKDQPQHF. CDR3 sequence (DNA): TGTGCCAGCAGAACAGGGGTGAAAGATCAGCCCCAGCATTTT.

V gene TRBV5-1 combines with J gene TRBJ2-6; D is possibly TRBD2 (6 bases). V shed 4 bases and J shed 3 bases, with 11 bases lying between them. CDR1 SGHRS and CDR2 YFSETQ come from the germline V gene. The CDR3 has 15 residues. CDR3 nucleotides: TGCGCCAGCAGCCGGGGCGGGGATGGGGCCAACGTCCTGACTTTC. Protein: CASSRGGDGANVLTF.

This clonotype showed up just a few times. This chain connects TRBV18 to TRBJ2-1; TRBD2 matches 10 bases. The CDR3 is 14 amino acids. J gave up 14 bases and V 3 bases, and 10 bases lay outside the gene matches. The germline V gene has CDR1 KGHSH and CDR2 LQKENI. The DNA for the CDR3 is TGTGCCAGCTCACCGGAGCCTAGCGGGGGCCGGGAGTTCTTC. Protein: CASSPEPSGGREFF.

The V call is TRBV5-5, the J call TRBJ2-3, with D possibly matching TRBD2 (7 bases). The V gene lost 1 base and the J gene lost 2 bases, with 11 bases spanning the gap. This CDR3 has 15 residues. Germline CDR1 is SGHKS and CDR2 is YYEKEE (reference sequence). Here the CDR3 reads CASSLTGRATDTQYF. The CDR3 DNA sequence: TGTGCCAGCAGCTTGACAGGGAGGGCCACAGATACGCAGTATTTT.

This clonotype was seen more than once but under ten times. The chain is built from TRBV27 and TRBJ1-1; D call uncertain. Germline CDR1 MNHEY, CDR2 SMNVEV (reference sequence). The CDR3 consists of 13 residues. Trimming pared 9 bases from V and 0 bases from J, leaving 11 bases between. The CDR3 is CASRDDVNTEAFF. The CDR3 DNA is TGTGCCAGTCGGGATGATGTGAACACTGAAGCTTTCTTT.

The chain is built from TRBV7-4 and TRBJ2-7; 7 bases line up with TRBD2. Germline values: CDR1 SGHVT, CDR2 SQSDAQ. The CDR3 consists of 15 residues. The V gene end was trimmed by 2 bases and the J gene end by 2 bases; junction bases not matched to a gene: 6. CDR3 loop: CASSLLPSGAYEQYF. In DNA form, the CDR3 reads TGTGCCAGCAGCTTATTACCTAGCGGCGCCTACGAGCAGTACTTC.

This clonotype has a handful of counts. The genes are TRBV5-1 and TRBJ2-5; 7 bases are shared with TRBD1. With 7 bases clipped from V and 7 bases from J, the junction kept 13 bases outside the gene matches. The germline CDR1 and CDR2 sequences are SGHRS and YFSETQ. CDR3 length: 14 residues. The CDR3 DNA is TGCGCCAGCCACCCTCCCGGACAGGCCGCGACCCAGTACTTC. Its translation: CASHPPGQAATQYF.

This clonotype was detected ten times or more. This sequence joins TRBV4-1 and TRBJ2-7, with D hard to call. Trimming shortened V by 6 bases and J by 5 bases, and 14 bases separated the two germline ends. The germline V gene has CDR1 MGHRA and CDR2 YSYEKL. This CDR3 is 13 amino acids long. The CDR3 DNA follows: TGCGCCAGCAGGTCTCAAACTTGGGACGAGCAGTACTTC. It encodes CASRSQTWDEQYF.